This T cell receptor (beta chain) was recorded in a study of T cells after somatic rescue of genetic block (dated by TCRdb to 2019 to 2021). About the full investigation: The study assessed how robust, over the long term, a T-cell system was when the system had developed through somatic rescue of a genetic block in T-cell development.

V and J are trimmed by 7 bases and 1 base, and the gene matches miss 8 bases of the junction. The germline V gene encodes CDR1 SGHNT and CDR2 YYREEE (reference sequence). CDR3 length: 17 amino acids, cysteine to phenylalanine. The entry retains the CDR3 DNA only, 51 bases that are in frame from base 1. The library was made by the immunoSEQ multiplex PCR assay. TCRdb limited this immuneACCESS table to in-frame rearrangements with V and J called. A share of clones is missing; checked studies link under half to unresolved V genes, and the rest is unexplained. The sample table lists fewer than 150,000 clones, 85% to 95% of them with a count of one. The ten largest clones take up approximately 1.3% of the sample. Turning to this clone: Its antigen has not been determined. No base-level quality is on record; no much larger clone is a single base apart.

The sequence is built from TRBV5-4 and TRBJ2-6; TRBD1 agrees with 10 junctional bases. The sequence was collected from a woman younger than 35. The sample consisted of peripheral blood mononuclear cells (PBMCs). The CDR3 corresponds to CASLLGTGASGANVLTF. The DNA is TGTGCCAGCCTCTTGGGGACAGGGGCTTCTGGGGCCAACGTCCTGACTTTC.